This is a list of T cell receptor beta chains from one sample in a study of blood T cell repertoires in COVID-19. TCRdb's copy holds only in-frame clones and misses some; the assay was immunoSEQ multiplex PCR. The data show tens of thousands of clones, 70% to 90% seen once. The sequenced sample consisted of peripheral blood. All receptors derive from a human donor in a cohort sampled during active COVID-19. Both conserved end residues are part of each CDR3. Fields, in order: V gene, D gene, J gene, clone size, CDR3 DNA, CDR3 protein. The D gene is left open where the match is weak. Size is omitted from some rows. Given values are once, few, many or a class for expanded clones.

v_call: TRBV5-6
d_call: TRBD2
j_call: TRBJ2-1
clone_size: once
cdr3_nt: TGTGCCAGCAGCCCACCCGTGAGGGAGGGCTTGAATGAGCAGTTCTTC
cdr3_aa: CASSPPVREGLNEQFF

v_call: TRBV7-2
d_call: .
j_call: TRBJ2-1
clone_size: .
cdr3_nt: TGTGCCAGCAGCTTAGGGGGCTCTACCCATGAGCAGTTCTTC
cdr3_aa: CASSLGGSTHEQFF

v_call: TRBV3-1/TRBV3-2
d_call: TRBD2
j_call: TRBJ2-7
clone_size: .
cdr3_nt: TGTGCCAGCAGCCCGGGGGCGGCTAGCGGGAGAGAGCAGTACTTC
cdr3_aa: CASSPGAASGREQYF

v_call: TRBV5-5
d_call: .
j_call: TRBJ2-3
clone_size: .
cdr3_nt: TGTGCCAGCAGCTCAATGACAGGTAGAGTCGGCACAGATACGCAGTATTTT
cdr3_aa: CASSSMTGRVGTDTQYF

v_call: TRBV12-1
d_call: .
j_call: TRBJ2-3
clone_size: .
cdr3_nt: TGTGCCAGCAGCTCAACTTGGACTAGCGGGGGGGACCCCTGGGGCACAGATACGCAGTATTTT
cdr3_aa: CASSSTWTSGGDPWGTDTQYF

v_call: TRBV4-1
d_call: .
j_call: TRBJ1-4
clone_size: .
cdr3_nt: TGCGCCAGCAGTCCAAGTGGCACTAATGAAAAACTGTTTTTT
cdr3_aa: CASSPSGTNEKLFF

v_call: TRBV4-2
d_call: TRBD2
j_call: TRBJ2-1
clone_size: .
cdr3_nt: TGTGCCAGCAGCGTATCGGGGACTAGCGGGGGCCCTACCTACAATGAGCAGTTCTTC
cdr3_aa: CASSVSGTSGGPTYNEQFF

v_call: TRBV4-3
d_call: TRBD1
j_call: TRBJ2-7
clone_size: .
cdr3_nt: TGCGCCAGCAGCCAAAGGTCCGGACAGGACTACGAGCAGTACTTC
cdr3_aa: CASSQRSGQDYEQYF

v_call: TRBV27
d_call: TRBD2
j_call: TRBJ2-1
clone_size: .
cdr3_nt: TGTGCCAGCAGTTTATATTTGGCGGGAGTCGGGAATGAGCAGTTCTTC
cdr3_aa: CASSLYLAGVGNEQFF

v_call: TRBV28
d_call: TRBD1
j_call: TRBJ1-6
clone_size: .
cdr3_nt: TGTGCCAGCAGTCGACAGGGGGAGAATTCACCCCTCCACTTT
cdr3_aa: CASSRQGENSPLHF

v_call: TRBV6-5
d_call: .
j_call: TRBJ2-5
clone_size: .
cdr3_nt: TGTGCCAGCAGTTACTCGTACACAGGGCGGAGGACCCAGTACTTC
cdr3_aa: CASSYSYTGRRTQYF

v_call: TRBV2
d_call: TRBD1
j_call: TRBJ1-1
clone_size: .
cdr3_nt: TGTGCCAGCAGACAAAGCGTGATACGGGACAGAGGAGCTTTCTTT
cdr3_aa: CASRQSVIRDRGAFF

v_call: TRBV7-2
d_call: .
j_call: TRBJ1-4
clone_size: .
cdr3_nt: TGTGCCAGCAGCCCGAGCCGGAGGAAACTGTTTTTT
cdr3_aa: CASSPSRRKLFF

v_call: TRBV21-1
d_call: .
j_call: TRBJ2-3
clone_size: .
cdr3_nt: TGTGCCAGCAGCCCTCGCCTTTCGGTGTTTTCTAGCACAGATACGCAGTATTTT
cdr3_aa: CASSPRLSVFSSTDTQYF